These 26 T cell receptor beta chains were sequenced from one sample in a study of control samples from healthy donors and cancer patients. Repertoires were generated with immunoSEQ multiplex PCR, while TCRdb's copy carries only in-frame clones and drops some. This table has some 120,000 clones, approximately 93% appearing once. Input material: blood. These TCRs come from a man younger than 40 in good health.

This chain links TRBV5-4 with TRBJ1-2, with unresolved D. Germline loops: CDR1 SGHNT, CDR2 YYREEE (reference sequence). Trimming removed 1 base from V and 0 bases from J, with 16 bases in between. The CDR3 totals 17 residues. CDR3 bases: TGTGCCAGCAGCTTGTTGATGGGAGCAGGAACTAACTATGGCTACACCTTC. Amino acid sequence: CASSLLMGAGTNYGYTF.

The chain joins TRBV28 to TRBJ2-3; 11 positions agree with TRBD2. CDR3 length: 15 amino acids. Germline-derived CDR1 and CDR2 are MDHEN and SYDVKM. V was clipped by 7 bases and J by 1 base; unmatched bases: 4. CDR3 region: CASTIAGGGTDTQYF. DNA of the CDR3: TGTGCCAGCACCATAGCGGGGGGGGGCACAGATACGCAGTATTTT. Based on the CDR3 plus reference TRBV28 and TRBJ2-3, the full variable domain is DVKVTQSSRYLVKRTGEKVFLECVQDMDHENMFWYRQDPGLGLRLIYFSYDVKMKEKGDIPEGYSVSREKKERFSLILESASTNQTSMYLCASTIAGGGTDTQYFGPGTRLTVL.

The chain links TRBV2 to TRBJ1-1, with D tentatively TRBD1 (5 bases). V shed 2 bases and J shed 10 bases, with 14 bases lying between them. Looked up from germline, CDR1 is SNHLY and CDR2 is FYNNEI. This CDR3 is built from 13 residues. CDR3 sequence (DNA): TGTGCCAGCAGTGAACGGCCTCAGGGCGGAGCTTTCTTT. It is translated as CASSERPQGGAFF.

The chain recombines TRBV6-5 with TRBJ2-7; D gene ambiguous. Trimming pared 8 bases from V and 4 bases from J, leaving 9 bases between. This CDR3 region has 11 residues. Germline CDR1 MNHEY, CDR2 SVGAGI. The CDR3 reads CASPASYEQYV. The CDR3 coding sequence is TGTGCCAGCCCCGCCTCTTACGAGCAGTACGTC.

V is TRBV18 and J is TRBJ1-6; possibly TRBD1 for D (6 bases). CDR1 KGHSH and CDR2 LQKENI come from the germline V gene. The ends were cut back, 3 bases at V and 10 bases at J, with 13 bases in the middle. The CDR3 runs 14 residues. The CDR3 coding sequence is TGTGCCAGCTCACCTAACAGGGATGGCTCACCCCTCCACTTT. Translation: CASSPNRDGSPLHF.

The chain uses TRBV5-4 and TRBJ1-1; D might be TRBD1 (5 bases). The CDR3 loop spans 13 amino acids. CDR1 and CDR2 from the germline V gene are SGHNT and YYREEE (reference sequence). Trimming cost V 8 bases and J 3 bases, with 14 bases left between them. DNA of the CDR3: TGTGCCAGTATCACGCCGGGGGACACTGAAGCTTTCTTT. It yields the protein CASITPGDTEAFF.

This clone was observed a single time. The chain recombines TRBV6-6 with TRBJ1-1; a weak D match, TRBD1 (5 bases). Trimming pared 10 bases from V and 2 bases from J, leaving 11 bases between. Germline CDR1 reads MNHNY; CDR2 reads SVGAGI (reference sequence). This CDR3 spans 12 amino acids. In nucleotides, the CDR3 is TGTGCCATCGGGGGGGGAAACACTGAAGCTTTCTTT. Its translation: CAIGGGNTEAFF.

The J gene is TRBJ2-3, the V gene TRBV19; TRBD1 agrees at 9 bases. With V trimmed by 4 bases and J by 5 bases, 4 bases remained unmatched. Germline-derived CDR1 and CDR2 are LNHDA and SQIVND (reference sequence). This CDR3 is 14 amino acids long. The CDR3 nucleotides read TGTGCCAGTAGTACCGGGACAGGGAAAGATACGCAGTATTTT. Its protein is CASSTGTGKDTQYF.

A single count supports this clone. The rearrangement links TRBV10-1 to TRBJ2-7, with D hard to call. The germline V and J ends were trimmed by 5 bases and 2 bases, with 13 bases remaining between them. CDR3 size: 14 residues. Per germline, CDR1 WNHNN and CDR2 SYGVQD (reference sequence). CDR3 sequence: CASSPLESTYEQYF. CDR3 nucleotides: TGCGCCAGCAGTCCACTTGAGTCCACCTACGAGCAGTACTTC.

The chain is built from TRBV6-1 and TRBJ1-2; D is perhaps TRBD1 (6 bases). This CDR3 is 13 amino acids long. V lost 1 base and J lost 4, with 7 bases in between. Germline V CDR1 and CDR2: MNHNS, SASEGT. In DNA, the CDR3 is TGTGCCAGCAGTGAAGGGACAGCCTATGGCTACACCTTC. It specifies CASSEGTAYGYTF.

This clone turned up a few times. This sequence joins TRBV28 and TRBJ1-4, with 7 bases that match TRBD1. The germline V gene has CDR1 MDHEN and CDR2 SYDVKM. The CDR3 runs to 18 residues. The trim removed 5 bases at V and 8 bases at J, leaving 20 bases unmatched. For the CDR3, the DNA is TGTGCCAGCAGTCCTGAGGCTGGGAACAGGGGTGGACGGGAAAAACTGTTTTTT. It translates to CASSPEAGNRGGREKLFF.

The V and J genes are TRBV28 and TRBJ1-2, with D perhaps TRBD1 (6 bases). This CDR3 contains 15 residues. The germline V and J ends were trimmed by 4 bases and 0 bases, with 12 bases remaining between them. Germline lookup yields CDR1 MDHEN and CDR2 SYDVKM. The CDR3 spells CASSSNREANYGYTF. CDR3 DNA: TGTGCCAGCAGTTCTAACAGGGAGGCTAACTATGGCTACACCTTC.

This clone was detected a few times. The chain combines TRBV7-8 with TRBJ1-1, with D perhaps matching TRBD1 (5 bases). The CDR3 consists of 13 residues. The V and J ends lost 2 bases and 3 bases respectively, with 7 bases between them. The germline gives CDR1 SGHVS, CDR2 FQNEAQ. Written as DNA, the CDR3 is TGTGCCAGCAGCTTAATGGGGGACACTGAAGCTTTCTTT. It specifies CASSLMGDTEAFF.

The count of this clone is one. The gene calls are TRBV15 and TRBJ2-2, with a tentative D call TRBD1 (5 bases). CDR3 size: 16 residues. V was clipped by 0 bases and J by 7 bases, with 15 bases between them. CDR1 is LNHNV, CDR2 YYDKDF, per germline (reference sequence). In DNA form, the CDR3 reads TGTGCCACCAGCAGAGATCCGCGGTATACAGGCGGGGAGCTGTTTTTT. Its translation is CATSRDPRYTGGELFF.

This sequence joins TRBV7-8 and TRBJ1-1; weak D call: TRBD1 (6 bases). This CDR3 is built from 15 residues. Germline lookup yields CDR1 SGHVS and CDR2 FQNEAQ. Deletions cut 2 bases from V and 0 bases from J, with 10 bases between. CDR3 nucleotide sequence: TGTGCCAGCAGCTTATCAGGGGTCCTGAACACTGAAGCTTTCTTT. It specifies CASSLSGVLNTEAFF.

The rearrangement joins TRBV6-5 to TRBJ2-2; no firm D call. V shed 2 bases and J shed 2 bases, with 12 bases lying between them. CDR1 and CDR2 (germline): MNHEY, SVGAGI. There are 16 residues in the CDR3. CDR3 loop: CASSYGNWFNTGELFF. DNA of the CDR3: TGTGCCAGCAGTTACGGCAACTGGTTTAACACCGGGGAGCTGTTTTTT.

The genes are TRBV19 and TRBJ1-3, with D unclear. V lost 3 bases, J lost 0 bases, and 9 bases lay in between. CDR1 LNHDA and CDR2 SQIVND come from the germline V gene (reference sequence). The CDR3 is 15 residues long. The CDR3 sequence: CASSILTFSGNTIYF. The CDR3 DNA reads as TGTGCCAGTAGTATTTTAACCTTCTCTGGAAACACCATATATTTT.

The rearrangement uses TRBV5-1 and TRBJ2-3; the D gene is possibly TRBD1 (6 bases). The germline gives CDR1 SGHRS, CDR2 YFSETQ. Trimming stripped 4 bases from V and 2 bases from J, with 11 bases between. CDR3 length: 14 amino acids. As DNA, the CDR3 is TGCGCCAGCAGCCAGGACAGTACCACAGATACGCAGTATTTT. Its protein is CASSQDSTTDTQYF.

This rearrangement joins TRBV7-2 to TRBJ1-2; no firm D call. Germline CDR1 SGHTA, CDR2 FQGNSA. The CDR3 extends over 12 amino acids. V shed 4 bases and J shed 8 bases, with 11 bases lying between them. This CDR3 is CASSSLWGGYTF. Here the CDR3 DNA reads TGTGCCAGCAGCTCCCTGTGGGGAGGCTACACCTTC.

The chain combines TRBV5-1 with TRBJ2-5; D not certain. CDR3 size: 13 residues. V lost 4 bases, J lost 5 bases, and 12 bases lay in between. CDR1 and CDR2 from the germline V gene are SGHRS and YFSETQ. CDR3 in DNA: TGCGCCAGCAGCCCGTCCGGTTGGGAGACCCAGTACTTC. Its translation is CASSPSGWETQYF.

CDR3 nucleotides: TGTGCCAGCAGCCCATCCGGGGGCAGGGGGGACACCGGGGAGCTGTTTTTT. This sequence encodes CASSPSGGRGDTGELFF. V usage is TRBV27 and J usage is TRBJ2-2; possible D gene TRBD1, 7 bases. Germline CDR1 reads MNHEY; CDR2 reads SMNVEV (reference sequence). This CDR3 is 17 amino acids long. The V end was cut by 6 bases, the J end by 3 bases, with 20 bases between.

The gene calls are TRBV5-1 and TRBJ2-1; D may match TRBD1 or TRBD2 (5 bases each). V was cut by 4 bases and J by 10 bases, with 21 bases left in between. This CDR3 has 15 residues. Germline values: CDR1 SGHRS, CDR2 YFSETQ. CDR3: CASSPMGAPGLEQFF. The CDR3 DNA sequence: TGCGCCAGCAGCCCCATGGGCGCGCCGGGGCTCGAGCAGTTCTTC.

The chain couples TRBV5-1 to TRBJ2-1, with D hard to call. Trimming left V 4 bases short and J 4 bases short, with 15 bases between. This CDR3 contains 15 residues. Germline lookup yields CDR1 SGHRS and CDR2 YFSETQ. The CDR3 spells CASSPSVSGYNEQFF. The DNA of the CDR3 is TGCGCCAGCAGCCCATCGGTCTCCGGGTACAATGAGCAGTTCTTC. Full variable domain (outside the CDR3, taken from reference TRBV5-1 and TRBJ2-1): KAGVTQTPRYLIKTRGQQVTLSCSPISGHRSVSWYQQTPGQGLQFLFEYFSETQRNKGNFPGRFSGRQFSNSRSEMNVSTLELGDSALYLCASSPSVSGYNEQFFGPGTRLTVL.

The genes are TRBV29-1 and TRBJ1-4; D is ambiguous. In germline, CDR1 is SQVTM, CDR2 ANQGSEA. The CDR3 contains 13 residues. Trimming removed 5 bases at V and 0 bases at J, with 7 bases between. The CDR3 sequence is CSVTRATNEKLFF. The CDR3, as DNA: TGCAGCGTTACCAGAGCAACTAATGAAAAACTGTTTTTT.

The gene calls are TRBV3-1 (or the pseudogene TRBV3-2) and TRBJ1-2; D is undetermined. The CDR3 is made up of 14 amino acids. V was pared by 4 bases and J by 1 base, with 10 bases between. Germline CDR1 and CDR2: LGHDT and YNNKEL (reference sequence). CDR3 protein: CASSPDRFNYGYTF. CDR3 nucleotide sequence: TGTGCCAGCAGCCCCGACCGATTTAACTATGGCTACACCTTC.

In its sample, this clone was seen once. The V and J genes are TRBV24-1 and TRBJ1-5, with D possibly TRBD1 on 6 matching bases. CDR3 length equals 13 residues. V was clipped by 9 bases and J by 4 bases, with 12 bases between them. The V gene's germline CDR1 is KGHDR and CDR2 SFDVKD. The chain's CDR3 is CATRGTLNQPQHF. CDR3 DNA sequence: TGTGCCACCCGAGGGACATTAAATCAGCCCCAGCATTTT.